The present entry profiles one T cell receptor (beta chain) with its context. Its target is unknown. Antigen-specific CD4+ T cells were first expanded with viral peptide pools by the ViraFEST assay and only then sequenced. CD4+ T cells were isolated after nine to ten days of culture. Vaccine recipients had no previous SARS-CoV-2 infection; their nucleocapsid antibodies were negative. Cultures had half their medium replaced with IL-2 medium on days 3 and 7. The source of the sample is a study of vaccination effects on CD4 cells after COVID-19. Study-level findings and limits: Recruitment yielded few convalescent patients, and the study had no early post-infection timepoints.

The assay was immunoSEQ multiplex PCR, and TCRdb's table has in-frame clones only and misses some. The sample lists about 73,000 clones; about four fifths were seen once. This TCR derives from a human donor who received a COVID-19 vaccine. The sample in question was CD4+ T cells from PBMCs cultured with HCoV-NL63 spike peptides, obtained before COVID-19 vaccination.

The CDR3 protein is CASSPQGGTVTEAFF. Here the CDR3 DNA reads TGTGCCAGCAGCCCACAGGGGGGGACGGTCACTGAAGCTTTCTTT. The V gene is TRBV7-2, the J gene TRBJ1-1; 8 bases are a match to TRBD1. This CDR3 is 15 amino acids long. The germline V gene has CDR1 SGHTA and CDR2 FQGNSA. The junction had 9 bases not matched to a gene; V was cut back by 5 bases and J by 4 bases.